The 5 T cell receptor beta chains presented below share a single source sample, sequenced in a study of cytomegalovirus exposure and HLA in healthy donors. Researchers ran the PCR with 60 Vbeta and 13 Jbeta primers. Repertoires were generated with immunoSEQ multiplex PCR, while TCRdb's copy carries only in-frame clones and drops some. The sample has 69,000 or so clones, under 85% seen once. Sequencing input: PBMCs. The source is a woman aged 55-69 years in good health and CMV-seropositive.

This clone has a single count. The chain links TRBV5-1 to TRBJ2-7; TRBD2 aligns across 8 bases. The V gene's germline CDR1 is SGHRS and CDR2 YFSETQ. The CDR3 consists of 15 residues. V lost 5 bases, J lost 4 bases, and 11 bases stayed unmatched. CDR3 in amino acids: CASSVSGGEWYEQYF. The DNA for the CDR3 is TGCGCCAGCAGTGTCTCCGGGGGGGAATGGTACGAGCAGTACTTC.

This chain links TRBV9 with TRBJ1-5; D may be TRBD1 (6 bases). CDR1 is SGDLS and CDR2 is YYNGEE in the germline V gene. Trimming took off 3 bases at V and 4 bases at J, with 20 bases between the two ends. The CDR3 spans 17 residues. CDR3 nucleotides: TGTGCCAGCAGCGCTTCGGGGGGGCCTAGGGAGAATCAGCCCCAGCATTTT. This encodes CASSASGGPRENQPQHF.

The chain combines TRBV7-6 with TRBJ1-1, with D tentatively TRBD1 (5 bases). Germline V lookup: CDR1 SGHVS, CDR2 FNYEAQ. The CDR3 is made up of 17 amino acids. V shed 1 base and J shed 1 base, with 16 bases lying between them. The CDR3, as DNA: TGTGCCAGCAGCTTAGGGCAGGGCTTTACGGGGAACACTGAAGCTTTCTTT. The encoded protein is CASSLGQGFTGNTEAFF. The entire variable domain, with the rest obtained from reference TRBV7-6 and TRBJ1-1, is as follows: GAGVSQSPRYKVTKRGQDVALRCDPISGHVSLYWYRQALGQGPEFLTYFNYEAQQDKSGLPNDRFSAERPEGSISTLTIQRTEQRDSAMYRCASSLGQGFTGNTEAFFGQGTRLTVV.

The V call is TRBV20-1, the J call TRBJ1-2; weak D call: TRBD1 (5 bases). CDR3 size: 11 residues. Per germline, CDR1 DFQATT and CDR2 SNEGSKA (reference sequence). Trimming left V 6 bases short and J 7 bases short, with 12 bases between. The CDR3 sequence: CSAKEQGGYTF. The CDR3 DNA reads as TGCAGTGCAAAAGAGCAGGGTGGCTACACCTTC.

This clone was recorded only once. The V gene is TRBV7-8, the J gene TRBJ1-1, with D unresolved. CDR1 and CDR2 from the germline V gene are SGHVS and FQNEAQ. V was trimmed by 5 bases and J by 1 base, leaving 17 bases between them. This CDR3 comprises 16 residues. The CDR3 reads CASSAYRWASNTEAFF. DNA for the CDR3: TGTGCCAGCAGCGCGTACCGTTGGGCTTCGAACACTGAAGCTTTCTTT.